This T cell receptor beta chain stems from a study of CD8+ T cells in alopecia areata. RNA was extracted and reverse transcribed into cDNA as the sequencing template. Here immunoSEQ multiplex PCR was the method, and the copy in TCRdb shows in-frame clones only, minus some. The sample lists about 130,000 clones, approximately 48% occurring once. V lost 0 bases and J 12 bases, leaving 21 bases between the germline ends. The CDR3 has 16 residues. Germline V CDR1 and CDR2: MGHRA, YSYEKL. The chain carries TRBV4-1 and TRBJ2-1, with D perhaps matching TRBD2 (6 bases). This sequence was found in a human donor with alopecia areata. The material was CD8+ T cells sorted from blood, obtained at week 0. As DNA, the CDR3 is TGCGCCAGCAGCCAAGATGGAGCGGGTCCCTCTCTAGGGCAGTTCTTC. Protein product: CASSQDGAGPSLGQFF.